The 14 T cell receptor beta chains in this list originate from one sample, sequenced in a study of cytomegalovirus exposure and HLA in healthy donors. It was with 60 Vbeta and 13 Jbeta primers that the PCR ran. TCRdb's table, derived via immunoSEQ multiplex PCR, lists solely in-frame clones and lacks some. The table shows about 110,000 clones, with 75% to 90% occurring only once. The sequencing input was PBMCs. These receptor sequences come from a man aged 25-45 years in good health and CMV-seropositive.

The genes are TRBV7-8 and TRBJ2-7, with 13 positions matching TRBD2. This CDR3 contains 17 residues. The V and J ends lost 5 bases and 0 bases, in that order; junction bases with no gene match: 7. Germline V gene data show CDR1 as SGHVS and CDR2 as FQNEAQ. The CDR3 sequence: CASSPGTSGTSSYEQYF. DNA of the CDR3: TGTGCCAGCAGCCCCGGGACTAGCGGGACTAGCTCCTACGAGCAGTACTTC.

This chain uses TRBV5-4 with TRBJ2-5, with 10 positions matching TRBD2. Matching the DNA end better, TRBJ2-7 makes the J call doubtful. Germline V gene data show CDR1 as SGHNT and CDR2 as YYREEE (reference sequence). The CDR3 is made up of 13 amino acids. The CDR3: CASSGTSVYEQYF. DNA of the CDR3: TGTGCCAGCTCCGGGACTAGCGTCTACGAGCAGTACTTC.

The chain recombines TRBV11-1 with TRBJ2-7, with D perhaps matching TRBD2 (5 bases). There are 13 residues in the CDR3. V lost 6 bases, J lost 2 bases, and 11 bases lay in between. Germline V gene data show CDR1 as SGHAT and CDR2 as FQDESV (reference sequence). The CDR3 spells CASSDGLTYEQYF. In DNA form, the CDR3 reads TGTGCCAGCAGTGACGGACTGACCTACGAGCAGTACTTC.

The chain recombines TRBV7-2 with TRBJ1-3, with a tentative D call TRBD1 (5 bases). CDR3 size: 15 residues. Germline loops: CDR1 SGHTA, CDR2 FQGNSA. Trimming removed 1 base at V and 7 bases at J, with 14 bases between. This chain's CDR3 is CASSLVSGEWNTIYF. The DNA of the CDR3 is TGTGCCAGCAGCTTAGTCTCGGGGGAGTGGAACACCATATATTTT.

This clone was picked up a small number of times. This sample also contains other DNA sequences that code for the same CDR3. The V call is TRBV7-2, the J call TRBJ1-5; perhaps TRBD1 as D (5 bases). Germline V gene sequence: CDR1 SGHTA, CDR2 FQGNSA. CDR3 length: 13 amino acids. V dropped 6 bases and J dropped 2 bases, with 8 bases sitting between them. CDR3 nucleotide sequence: TGTGCCAGCAGTGTCAGGGGCAATCAGCCCCAGCATTTT. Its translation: CASSVRGNQPQHF.

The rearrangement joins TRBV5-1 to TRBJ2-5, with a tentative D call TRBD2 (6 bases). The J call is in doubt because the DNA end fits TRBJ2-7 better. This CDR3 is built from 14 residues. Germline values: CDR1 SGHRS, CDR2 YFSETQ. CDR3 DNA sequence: TGCGCCAGCAGTCCGGTTGCGGGGTACGACGAGCAGTACTTC. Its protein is CASSPVAGYDEQYF.

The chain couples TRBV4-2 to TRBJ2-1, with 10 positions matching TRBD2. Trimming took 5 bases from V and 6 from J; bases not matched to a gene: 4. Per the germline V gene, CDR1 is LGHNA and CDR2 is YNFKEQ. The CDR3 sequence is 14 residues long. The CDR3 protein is CASSARTSGNEQFF. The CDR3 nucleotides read TGTGCCAGCAGCGCCAGGACTAGCGGCAATGAGCAGTTCTTC.

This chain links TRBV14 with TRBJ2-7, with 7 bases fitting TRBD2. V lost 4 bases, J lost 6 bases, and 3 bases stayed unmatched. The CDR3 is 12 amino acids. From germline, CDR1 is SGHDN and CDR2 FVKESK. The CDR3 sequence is CASSLTSVEQYF. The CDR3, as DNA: TGTGCCAGCAGCCTAACTAGCGTCGAGCAGTACTTC.

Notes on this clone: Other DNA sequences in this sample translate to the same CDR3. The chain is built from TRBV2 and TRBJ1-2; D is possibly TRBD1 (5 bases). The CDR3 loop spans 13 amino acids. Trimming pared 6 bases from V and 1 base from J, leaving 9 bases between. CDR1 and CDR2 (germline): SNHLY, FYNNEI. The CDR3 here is CASRRDSNYGYTF. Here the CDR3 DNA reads TGTGCCAGCAGAAGAGACAGTAACTATGGCTACACCTTC.

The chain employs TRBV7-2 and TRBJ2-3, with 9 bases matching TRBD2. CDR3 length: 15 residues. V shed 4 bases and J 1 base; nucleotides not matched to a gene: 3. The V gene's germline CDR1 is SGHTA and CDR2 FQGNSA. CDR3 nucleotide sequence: TGTGCCAGCAGCTATAGGACTAGCGGCACAGATACGCAGTATTTT. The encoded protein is CASSYRTSGTDTQYF.

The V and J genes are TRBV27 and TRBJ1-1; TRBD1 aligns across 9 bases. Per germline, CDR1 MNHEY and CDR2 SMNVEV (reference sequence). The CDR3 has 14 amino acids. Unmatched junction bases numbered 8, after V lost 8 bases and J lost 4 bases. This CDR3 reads CASYKGTGTTEAFF. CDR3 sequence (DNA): TGTGCCAGCTACAAGGGGACAGGGACCACTGAAGCTTTCTTT.

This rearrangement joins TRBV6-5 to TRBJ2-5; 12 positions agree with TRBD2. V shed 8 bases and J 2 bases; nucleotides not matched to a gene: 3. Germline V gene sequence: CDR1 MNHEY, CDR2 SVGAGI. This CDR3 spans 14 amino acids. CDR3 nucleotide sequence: TGTGCCAGCGGACTAGCGGGACTGCAAGAGACCCAGTACTTC. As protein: CASGLAGLQETQYF.

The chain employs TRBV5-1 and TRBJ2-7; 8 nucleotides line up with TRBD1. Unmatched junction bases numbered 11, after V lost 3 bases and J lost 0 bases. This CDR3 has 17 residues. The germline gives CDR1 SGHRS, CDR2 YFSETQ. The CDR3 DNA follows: TGCGCCAGCAGCTCGCGCGAGAGGACAGGGATCTCCTACGAGCAGTACTTC. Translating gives CASSSRERTGISYEQYF. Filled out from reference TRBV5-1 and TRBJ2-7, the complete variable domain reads KAGVTQTPRYLIKTRGQQVTLSCSPISGHRSVSWYQQTPGQGLQFLFEYFSETQRNKGNFPGRFSGRQFSNSRSEMNVSTLELGDSALYLCASSSRERTGISYEQYFGPGTRLTVT.

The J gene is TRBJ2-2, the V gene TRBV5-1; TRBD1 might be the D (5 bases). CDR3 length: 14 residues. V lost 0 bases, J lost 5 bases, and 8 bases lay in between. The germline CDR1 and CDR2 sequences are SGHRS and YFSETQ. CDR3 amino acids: CASSLGAGTGELFF. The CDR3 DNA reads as TGCGCCAGCAGCTTGGGTGCAGGGACCGGGGAGCTGTTTTTT.